The rows below give T cell receptor beta chains drawn from one sample of a study of T cells in Graves' hyperthyroidism and ophthalmopathy. TCRdb re-called the multiplex PCR reads with MiXCR, one entry per CDR3 protein. The data show about 300,000 distinct CDR3 sequences, roughly 13% seen once. Specimen: blood. These receptors were collected from a woman between 40 and 55 years old with Graves' hyperthyroidism. Both conserved end residues are part of each CDR3. D genes are given only for firm matches. The size field is filled for only some rows; it gives once, few, many or a size class.

>TRBJ1-5|TRBV7-2|.|many
CASSLQGGYNQPQHF
TGTGCCAGCAGCTTACAGGGAGGGTACAATCAGCCCCAGCATTTT
>TRBJ1-1|TRBV9|.|many
CASSAAPTVNTEAFF
TGTGCCAGCAGCGCGGCCCCGACCGTGAACACTGAAGCTTTCTTT
>TRBJ2-5|TRBV11-2|.|.
CASSHRLEAGGQTQYF
TGTGCCAGCAGCCACCGCCTCGAGGCGGGCGGACAGACCCAGTACTTC
>TRBJ2-1|TRBV29-1|TRBD2|many
CSVRRLAGNNEQFF
TGCAGCGTCCGTCGACTAGCGGGGAACAATGAGCAGTTCTTC
>TRBJ1-2|TRBV19|TRBD1|.
CKDRRDGYTF
TGTAAGGACAGGAGAGATGGCTACACCTTC
>TRBJ2-3|TRBV6-1|TRBD2|many
CASSRLAGFDTQYF
TGTGCCAGCAGTAGACTAGCGGGCTTTGATACGCAGTATTTT
>TRBJ2-1|TRBV3-1|.|many
CASTRGPQGWDEQFF
TGTGCCAGCACACGGGGGCCCCAGGGCTGGGATGAGCAGTTCTTC
>TRBJ2-1|TRBV10-3|TRBD2|many
CAITGTSGNEQFF
TGTGCCATAACCGGGACTAGCGGCAATGAGCAGTTCTTC
>TRBJ2-2|TRBV29-1|.|few
CSVVVTGELFF
TGCAGCGTTGTGGTCACCGGGGAGCTGTTTTTT
>TRBJ1-5|TRBV6-1|TRBD1|many
CASSGLPGQGGGQPQHF
TGTGCCAGCAGTGGGTTACCGGGACAGGGAGGAGGGCAGCCCCAGCATTTT
>TRBJ2-1|TRBV11-2|TRBD1|many
CASSPRTGVEEQFF
TGTGCCAGCAGCCCGAGGACAGGGGTGGAGGAGCAGTTCTTC
>TRBJ2-7|TRBV30|TRBD2|many
CAWSGLAGGSHEQYF
TGTGCCTGGAGCGGACTAGCGGGAGGGTCTCACGAGCAGTACTTC
>TRBJ2-1|TRBV30|.|many
CAWSVQVYYNEQFF
TGTGCCTGGAGTGTACAAGTTTACTACAATGAGCAGTTCTTC
>TRBJ1-2|TRBV6-6|TRBD1|many
CASSYSKRRGYGYTF
TGTGCCAGCAGTTACTCGAAACGCAGGGGGTATGGCTACACCTTC
>TRBJ2-4|TRBV7-2|.|.
CASSLWISGYNIQYF
TGTGCCAGCAGCTTATGGATTAGCGGCTATAACATTCAGTACTTC
>TRBJ2-7|TRBV20-1|TRBD2|.
CSAGGLAGTYEQYF
TGCAGTGCCGGAGGACTAGCGGGAACCTACGAGCAGTACTTC
>TRBJ2-1|TRBV6-1|.|few
CASSQAPLSYNEQFF
TGTGCCAGCAGTCAAGCACCTCTTTCCTACAATGAGCAGTTCTTC
>TRBJ2-3|TRBV20-1|.|.
CSARSWTLTDTQYF
TGCAGTGCTAGAAGTTGGACACTCACAGATACGCAGTATTTT
>TRBJ2-2|TRBV10-3|.|many
CAISLRQLGTGELFF
TGTGCCATCAGTTTAAGGCAGCTCGGCACCGGGGAGCTGTTTTTT
>TRBJ2-3|TRBV2|.|many
CASSANTDTQYF
TGTGCCAGCAGTGCTAACACAGATACGCAGTATTTT
>TRBJ2-5|TRBV28|TRBD1|many
CASSSGDRGPYF
TGTGCCAGCAGTTCCGGGGACAGGGGGCCATACTTC
>TRBJ1-5|TRBV28|.|many
CASSLPVNQPQHF
TGTGCCAGCAGTTTGCCGGTTAATCAGCCCCAGCATTTT
>TRBJ2-5|TRBV9|TRBD2|.
CASSDGLLAGAGETQYF
TGTGCCAGCAGCGATGGATTACTAGCGGGAGCTGGGGAGACCCAGTACTTC
>TRBJ1-2|TRBV28|.|many
CASKRAGYGYTF
TGTGCCAGCAAGAGGGCGGGCTATGGCTACACCTTC
>TRBJ2-2|TRBV7-9|TRBD1|many
CASSLLGQGKTGELFF
TGTGCCAGCAGCCTTCTGGGACAGGGGAAGACCGGGGAGCTGTTTTTT
>TRBJ1-1|TRBV12-3/TRBV12-4|.|many
CASSLGVEAFF
TGTGCCAGCAGTTTAGGGGTTGAAGCTTTCTTT
>TRBJ1-5|TRBV28|.|many
CASIQRGSPQHF
TGTGCCAGCATTCAAAGGGGCTCACCCCAGCATTTT
>TRBJ2-7|TRBV18|TRBD2|.
CASSRRTSGSITKQYF
TGTGCCAGCTCCCGAAGGACTAGCGGGAGTATTACGAAGCAGTACTTC
>TRBJ2-7|TRBV4-1|.|few
CASSQEPLGASYEQYF
TGCGCCAGCAGCCAAGAGCCCCTAGGAGCATCCTACGAGCAGTACTTC
>TRBJ1-2|TRBV7-2|.|many
CASSLVWDTLDYGYTF
TGTGCCAGCAGCTTAGTCTGGGACACCCTCGATTATGGCTACACCTTC
>TRBJ2-5|TRBV2|TRBD1|few
CASSGDRAGETQYF
TGTGCCAGCAGTGGGGACAGGGCGGGAGAGACCCAGTACTTC
>TRBJ1-1|TRBV11-2|.|many
CASRPRASEREAFF
TGTGCCAGCAGACCGAGGGCCAGCGAAAGGGAAGCTTTCTTT
>TRBJ2-5|TRBV4-1|TRBD1|.
CASSQDGITAGGRETQYF
TGCGCCAGCAGCCAAGATGGAATTACGGCAGGGGGAAGGGAGACCCAGTACTTC
>TRBJ1-4|TRBV6-1|TRBD1|.
CASSPLRGGNEKLFF
TGTGCCAGCAGTCCCCTCAGGGGGGGCAATGAAAAACTGTTTTTT
>TRBJ2-1|TRBV11-3|TRBD1|many
CASSPQLGPGGNEQFF
TGTGCCAGCAGCCCCCAACTAGGGCCAGGGGGCAATGAGCAGTTCTTC
>TRBJ2-1|TRBV11-2|TRBD2|many
CASSSSGGFRENEQFF
TGTGCCAGCAGCTCTAGCGGGGGCTTTAGGGAGAATGAGCAGTTCTTC
>TRBJ1-6|TRBV12-3/TRBV12-4|TRBD1|many
CASSPGTGTVNSPLHF
TGTGCCAGCAGTCCAGGGACAGGCACCGTTAATTCACCCCTCCACTTT
>TRBJ1-2|TRBV11-2|.|many
CASSPLTGDYGYTF
TGTGCCAGCAGCCCCCTGACAGGAGACTATGGCTACACCTTC
>TRBJ2-5|TRBV11-3|.|many
CASSLGSYSQETQYF
TGTGCCAGCAGCTTAGGGTCCTACAGCCAAGAGACCCAGTACTTC
>TRBJ2-5|TRBV28|TRBD2|many
CASSLSGTSLETQYF
TGTGCCAGCAGTCTTTCCGGGACTAGCTTGGAGACCCAGTACTTC
>TRBJ2-1|TRBV5-1|TRBD2|.
CASSLAAGARNEQFF
TGCGCCAGCAGCTTAGCAGCGGGAGCGAGAAATGAGCAGTTCTTC
>TRBJ1-1|TRBV11-3|.|many
CASSPLYRNTEAFF
TGTGCCAGCAGCCCCCTGTACAGGAACACTGAAGCTTTCTTT
>TRBJ1-2|TRBV7-3|.|.
CASAPGAGNYGYTF
TGTGCCAGCGCTCCTGGGGCAGGGAACTATGGCTACACCTTC
>TRBJ2-1|TRBV11-2|TRBD1|.
CASSLNRGMHNEQFF
TGTGCCAGCAGCTTAAACAGGGGAATGCACAATGAGCAGTTCTTC